The source of this TCR beta chain is a study of cytomegalovirus exposure and HLA in healthy donors. V was pared by 1 base and J by 3 bases, with 5 bases of the junction left unmatched. The V gene's germline CDR1 is LGHNA and CDR2 YNFKEQ. This CDR3 has 15 amino acids. About this clone: The target antigen is unknown.

Primers for the PCR totalled 60 Vbeta and 13 Jbeta. Original analysis: The count from a later analysis was 60 million to 85 million unique TCR beta chains, some 10 million of them shared. Using immunoSEQ multiplex PCR, the repertoire was profiled, and TCRdb retains in-frame clones only, with some absent. V and J calls plus clone size are reproduced from that table; the DNA served to infer D and trimming. The sample carries fewer than 250,000 clones, around 77% recorded once. Donors counted as nominally healthy when sampled, yet unrecorded immune exposures were likely. Study-wide results and limits: What a later analysis showed was that several of the most significant clusters appeared linked to common viral pathogens. Listed as cytomegalovirus-associated were 170 or so TCR beta chains.

The receptor comes from a young woman in good health and CMV-seronegative. The chain carries TRBV4-2 and TRBJ2-7, with 8 bases that match TRBD1. The sequenced sample was PBMCs. DNA of the CDR3: TGTGCCAGCAGCCAAGGTGAGACAGGGGACTACGAGCAGTACTTC. Its protein is CASSQGETGDYEQYF.